A selection of T cell receptor beta chains follows, all from one sample in a study of T-cell reconstitution after alpha-beta-depleted transplantation in children. One entry per CDR3 protein results from TCRdb running MiXCR on the PCR reads. The sample yields fewer than 400,000 distinct CDR3 sequences, more than 20% seen once. This sample comprised PBMCs, mostly from graft donor cells, obtained 180 days after TCRalphabeta/CD19-depleted stem cell transplant. These receptors were obtained from a male patient aged 5 to 17 who had a stem cell transplant for acute lymphoblastic leukemia, so the T cells may come from the graft donor. Both conserved end residues are part of each CDR3. The D gene is left open where the match is weak. Some rows mark clone size as missing; the rest say once, few, many or name a class of expanded clone.

D gene: -
clone size: few
J gene: TRBJ2-5
V gene: TRBV5-1
CDR3 protein: CASSLQSEETQYF
CDR3 DNA: TGCGCCAGCAGCTTGCAGAGCGAAGAGACCCAGTACTTC

D gene: -
clone size: few
J gene: TRBJ1-2
V gene: TRBV27
CDR3 protein: CASTRSRGIEGYGYTF
CDR3 DNA: TGTGCCAGCACGAGGTCTAGGGGTATTGAGGGCTATGGCTACACCTTC

D gene: TRBD2
clone size: -
J gene: TRBJ2-4
V gene: TRBV11-1
CDR3 protein: CASSHRRTSGDLAKNIQYF
CDR3 DNA: TGTGCCAGCAGCCATCGGCGGACTAGCGGTGATCTAGCCAAAAACATTCAGTACTTC

D gene: -
clone size: few
J gene: TRBJ2-3
V gene: TRBV29-1
CDR3 protein: CSAGTIVTDTQYF
CDR3 DNA: TGCAGCGCTGGGACGATCGTCACAGATACGCAGTATTTT

D gene: TRBD1
clone size: few
J gene: TRBJ1-1
V gene: TRBV5-1
CDR3 protein: CASSLDPTGGVTEAFF
CDR3 DNA: TGCGCCAGCAGCTTGGACCCCACAGGGGGCGTAACTGAAGCTTTCTTT

D gene: -
clone size: -
J gene: TRBJ1-1
V gene: TRBV5-5
CDR3 protein: CASSLSMAEAFF
CDR3 DNA: TGTGCCAGCAGCTTGAGTATGGCTGAAGCTTTCTTT

D gene: -
clone size: -
J gene: TRBJ2-7
V gene: TRBV4-2
CDR3 protein: CASSLRAAPYEQYF
CDR3 DNA: TGTGCCAGCAGCCTCCGGGCAGCCCCCTACGAGCAGTACTTC

D gene: -
clone size: once
J gene: TRBJ1-1
V gene: TRBV27
CDR3 protein: CASSLTDLRNTEAFF
CDR3 DNA: TGTGCCAGCAGTTTAACGGACCTACGGAACACTGAAGCTTTCTTT

D gene: -
clone size: -
J gene: TRBJ2-1
V gene: TRBV27
CDR3 protein: CASSFGSTYNEQFF
CDR3 DNA: TGTGCCAGCAGTTTCGGCAGCACCTACAATGAGCAGTTCTTC

D gene: -
clone size: -
J gene: TRBJ2-1
V gene: TRBV12-3/TRBV12-4
CDR3 protein: CASNPQLVPGEEQFF
CDR3 DNA: TGTGCCAGCAACCCCCAACTAGTGCCCGGAGAGGAGCAGTTCTTC

D gene: -
clone size: -
J gene: TRBJ1-3
V gene: TRBV9
CDR3 protein: CASSVTPKSSGNTIYF
CDR3 DNA: TGTGCCAGCAGCGTAACCCCAAAGAGCTCTGGAAACACCATATATTTT

D gene: -
clone size: few
J gene: TRBJ2-2
V gene: TRBV6-1
CDR3 protein: CASSKTIAGELFF
CDR3 DNA: TGTGCCAGCAGTAAAACCATAGCGGGGGAGCTGTTTTTT

D gene: -
clone size: -
J gene: TRBJ2-5
V gene: TRBV5-1
CDR3 protein: CASSPGTSYQETQYF
CDR3 DNA: TGCGCCAGCAGCCCAGGGACCTCGTACCAAGAGACCCAGTACTTC

D gene: TRBD1
clone size: -
J gene: TRBJ2-7
V gene: TRBV28
CDR3 protein: CASSLIGTGSHEQYF
CDR3 DNA: TGTGCCAGCAGTTTGATCGGGACAGGGAGCCACGAGCAGTACTTC

D gene: -
clone size: -
J gene: TRBJ2-1
V gene: TRBV7-9
CDR3 protein: CASSFALAFNEQFF
CDR3 DNA: TGTGCCAGCAGCTTCGCCCTAGCGTTCAATGAGCAGTTCTTC

D gene: TRBD1
clone size: -
J gene: TRBJ2-5
V gene: TRBV5-1
CDR3 protein: CASSGQGARETQYF
CDR3 DNA: TGCGCCAGCAGCGGACAGGGGGCACGGGAGACCCAGTACTTC

D gene: TRBD1
clone size: once
J gene: TRBJ2-5
V gene: TRBV27
CDR3 protein: CASSFLDRGETQYF
CDR3 DNA: TGTGCCAGCAGTTTCCTGGACAGGGGGGAGACCCAGTACTTC

D gene: -
clone size: few
J gene: TRBJ1-5
V gene: TRBV7-2
CDR3 protein: CASSPGHLNQPQHF
CDR3 DNA: TGTGCCAGCAGCCCGGGACATCTCAATCAGCCCCAGCATTTT

D gene: -
clone size: few
J gene: TRBJ1-5
V gene: TRBV7-2
CDR3 protein: CASSLEVFSNQPQHF
CDR3 DNA: TGTGCCAGCAGCTTAGAGGTTTTTAGCAATCAGCCCCAGCATTTT

D gene: TRBD1
clone size: -
J gene: TRBJ1-2
V gene: TRBV5-1
CDR3 protein: CASSWGTGQSYGYTF
CDR3 DNA: TGCGCCAGCAGCTGGGGGACAGGACAAAGCTATGGCTACACCTTC

D gene: -
clone size: -
J gene: TRBJ2-6
V gene: TRBV30
CDR3 protein: CAWSGQAGANVLTF
CDR3 DNA: TGTGCCTGGAGTGGGCAGGCTGGGGCCAACGTCCTGACTTTC

D gene: -
clone size: -
J gene: TRBJ2-7
V gene: TRBV12-3/TRBV12-4
CDR3 protein: CASTFDFVYEQYF
CDR3 DNA: TGTGCCAGCACCTTTGACTTTGTCTACGAGCAGTACTTC

D gene: -
clone size: few
J gene: TRBJ2-5
V gene: TRBV10-3
CDR3 protein: CAISESTVAQGQETQYF
CDR3 DNA: TGTGCCATCAGTGAGTCGACCGTGGCGCAGGGGCAAGAGACCCAGTACTTC

D gene: TRBD1
clone size: few
J gene: TRBJ1-5
V gene: TRBV4-1
CDR3 protein: CASSQDAGTETYSNQPQHF
CDR3 DNA: TGCGCCAGCAGCCAAGATGCTGGGACAGAGACTTATAGCAATCAGCCCCAGCATTTT

D gene: -
clone size: many
J gene: TRBJ1-5
V gene: TRBV29-1
CDR3 protein: CSVAGGSNQPQHF
CDR3 DNA: TGCAGCGTTGCGGGCGGTAGCAATCAGCCCCAGCATTTT

D gene: -
clone size: -
J gene: TRBJ2-3
V gene: TRBV11-3
CDR3 protein: CASSPYAMDTQYF
CDR3 DNA: TGTGCCAGCTCCCCGTACGCGATGGATACGCAGTATTTT

D gene: TRBD2
clone size: -
J gene: TRBJ2-1
V gene: TRBV11-2
CDR3 protein: CASSIPSGTSGSRSYNEQFF
CDR3 DNA: TGTGCCAGCAGCATTCCCTCCGGGACTAGCGGGAGTAGGTCCTACAATGAGCAGTTCTTC

D gene: -
clone size: -
J gene: TRBJ2-1
V gene: TRBV6-1
CDR3 protein: CASSALLAGLYNEQFF
CDR3 DNA: TGTGCCAGCAGTGCCCTCCTGGCCGGGCTCTACAATGAGCAGTTCTTC

D gene: -
clone size: -
J gene: TRBJ2-1
V gene: TRBV10-2
CDR3 protein: CASSESRRGEQFF
CDR3 DNA: TGCGCCAGCAGTGAGTCTCGGAGAGGGGAGCAGTTCTTC

D gene: TRBD1
clone size: -
J gene: TRBJ2-7
V gene: TRBV4-1
CDR3 protein: CASSPTADRGYEQYF
CDR3 DNA: TGCGCCAGCAGCCCTACAGCGGACAGGGGGTACGAGCAGTACTTC